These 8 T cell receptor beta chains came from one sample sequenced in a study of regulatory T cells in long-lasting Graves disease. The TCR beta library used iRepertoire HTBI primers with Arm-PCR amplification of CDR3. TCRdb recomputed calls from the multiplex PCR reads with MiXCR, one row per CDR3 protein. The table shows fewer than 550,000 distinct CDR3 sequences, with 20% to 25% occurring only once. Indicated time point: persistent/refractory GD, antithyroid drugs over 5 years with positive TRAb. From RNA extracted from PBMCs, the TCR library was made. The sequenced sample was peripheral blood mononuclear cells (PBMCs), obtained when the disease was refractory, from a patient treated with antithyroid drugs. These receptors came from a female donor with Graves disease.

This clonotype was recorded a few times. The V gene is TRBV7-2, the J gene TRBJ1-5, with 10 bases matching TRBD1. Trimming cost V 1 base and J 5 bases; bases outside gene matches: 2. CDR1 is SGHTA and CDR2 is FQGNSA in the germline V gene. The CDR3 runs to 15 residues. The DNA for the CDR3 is TGTGCCAGCAGCTTAGAAGGGACAGGGGATCAGCCCCAGCATTTT. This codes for CASSLEGTGDQPQHF.

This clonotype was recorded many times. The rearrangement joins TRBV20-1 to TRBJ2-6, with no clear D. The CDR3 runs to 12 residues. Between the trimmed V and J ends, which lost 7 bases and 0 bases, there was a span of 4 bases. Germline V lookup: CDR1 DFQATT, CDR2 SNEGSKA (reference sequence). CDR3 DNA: TGCAGTGTCGACTCTGGGGCCAACGTCCTGACTTTC. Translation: CSVDSGANVLTF.

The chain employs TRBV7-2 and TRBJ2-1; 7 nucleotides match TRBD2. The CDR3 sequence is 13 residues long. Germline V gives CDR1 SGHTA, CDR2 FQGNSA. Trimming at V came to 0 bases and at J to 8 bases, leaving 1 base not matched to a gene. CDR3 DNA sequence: TGTGCCAGCAGCTTAGCGGGAGGGTATGAGCAGTTCTTC. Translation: CASSLAGGYEQFF.

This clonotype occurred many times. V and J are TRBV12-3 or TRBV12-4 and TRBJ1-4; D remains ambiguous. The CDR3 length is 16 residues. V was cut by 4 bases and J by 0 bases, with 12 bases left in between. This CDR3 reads CASSSVGRPTNEKLFF. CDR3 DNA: TGTGCCAGCAGTTCGGTCGGAAGACCAACTAATGAAAAACTGTTTTTT.

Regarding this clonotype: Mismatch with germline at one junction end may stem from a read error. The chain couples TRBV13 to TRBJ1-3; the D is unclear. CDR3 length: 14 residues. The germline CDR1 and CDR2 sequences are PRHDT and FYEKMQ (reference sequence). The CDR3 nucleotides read TGTGCCAGCAGCCTCCAGCACTCTGGAGACACCATATATTTT. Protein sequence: CASSLQHSGDTIYF. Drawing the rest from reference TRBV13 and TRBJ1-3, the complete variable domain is AAGVIQSPRHLIKEKRETATLKCYPIPRHDTVYWYQQGPGQDPQFLISFYEKMQSDKGSIPDRFSAQQFSDYHSELNMSSLELGDSALYFCASSLQHSGDTIYFGEGSWLTVV.

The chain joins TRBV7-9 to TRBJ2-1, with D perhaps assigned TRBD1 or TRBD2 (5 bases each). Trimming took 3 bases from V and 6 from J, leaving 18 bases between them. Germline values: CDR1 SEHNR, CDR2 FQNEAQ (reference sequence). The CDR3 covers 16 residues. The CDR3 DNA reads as TGTGCCAGCAGCTTTAAGGGGACCGGTAGCCTCAATGAGCAGTTCTTC. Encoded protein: CASSFKGTGSLNEQFF.

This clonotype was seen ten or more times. The CDR3 reads CASNNRDRGLVIAKNIQYF. CDR3 bases: TGTGCCAGCAATAACCGGGACAGGGGACTCGTTATCGCCAAAAACATTCAGTACTTC. V gene TRBV28 combines with J gene TRBJ2-4, with 10 bases fitting TRBD1. Trimming removed 7 bases from V and 1 base from J; junction bases left unmatched: 16. Germline CDR1 MDHEN, CDR2 SYDVKM. The CDR3 spans 19 residues.

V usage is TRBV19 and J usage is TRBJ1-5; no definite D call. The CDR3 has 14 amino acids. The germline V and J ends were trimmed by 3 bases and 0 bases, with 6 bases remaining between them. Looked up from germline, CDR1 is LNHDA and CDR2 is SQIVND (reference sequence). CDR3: CASSIGSSNQPQHF. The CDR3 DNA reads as TGTGCCAGTAGTATTGGCAGTAGCAATCAGCCCCAGCATTTT. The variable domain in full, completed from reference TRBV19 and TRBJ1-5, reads DGGITQSPKYLFRKEGQNVTLSCEQNLNHDAMYWYRQDPGQGLRLIYYSQIVNDFQKGDIAEGYSVSREKKESFPLTVTSAQKNPTAFYLCASSIGSSNQPQHFGDGTRLSIL.